This T cell receptor beta chain stems from a study of T cell changes during pregnancy in multiple sclerosis. Trimming shortened V by 7 bases and J by 3 bases, and 21 bases separated the two germline ends. This CDR3 has 16 amino acids. Germline V CDR1 and CDR2: SGDLS, YYNGEE. Profiled with immunoSEQ multiplex PCR; TCRdb holds only in-frame clones, not every one. This sample has 30,000 to 40,000 clones, with roughly 93% found just once. The sequencing here drew on CD4+ T cells from peripheral blood mononuclear cells, taken in the second trimester of pregnancy. The rearrangement links TRBV9 to TRBJ2-3; D remains ambiguous. This receptor was obtained from a female donor with multiple sclerosis, enrolled in a pregnancy study. The CDR3 region has the DNA TGTGCCAGCGCATCTCCGGGTGGCAGCGATACAGATACGCAGTATTTT. This translates into CASASPGGSDTDTQYF.